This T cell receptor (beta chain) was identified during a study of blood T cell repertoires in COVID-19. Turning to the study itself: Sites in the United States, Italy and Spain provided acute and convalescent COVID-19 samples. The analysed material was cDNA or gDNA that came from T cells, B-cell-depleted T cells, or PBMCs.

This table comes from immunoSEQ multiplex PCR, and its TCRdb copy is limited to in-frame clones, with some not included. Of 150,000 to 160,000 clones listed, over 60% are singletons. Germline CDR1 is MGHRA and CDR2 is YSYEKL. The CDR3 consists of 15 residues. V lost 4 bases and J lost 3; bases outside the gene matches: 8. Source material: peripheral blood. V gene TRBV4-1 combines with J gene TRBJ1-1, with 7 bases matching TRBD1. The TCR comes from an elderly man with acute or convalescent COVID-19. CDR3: CASSRPGGTDTEAFF. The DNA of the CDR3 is TGCGCCAGCAGCCGCCCAGGGGGGACGGACACTGAAGCTTTCTTT.